This TCR beta chain was identified during a study of shared T cell receptors in the human thymus (dated by TCRdb to the early 2020s). Notes on the research overall: The study examined how the human thymus generates shared, self-reactive T-cell receptor alpha chains.

CDR1 SGHAT and CDR2 FQNNGV are derived from the germline V gene. At the junction V is shortened by 3 bases and J by 0 bases; bases outside the gene matches: 11. Including the terminal cysteine and phenylalanine, the CDR3 comprises 18 residues. Of the read, only the CDR3 DNA is kept; its 54 bases are in frame from base 1. The table lists this clone with a few counts. There is no known antigen for this receptor. No qualities accompany the bases; no much larger clone lies one base away. The method behind the library was the immunoSEQ multiplex PCR assay. Drawn from immuneACCESS, this table holds only the in-frame rearrangements with V and J called that TCRdb kept. Clones are partly lost; checked studies trace under half to an unresolved V gene and leave the rest unexplained. Within this sample are approximately 490,000 clones, with about 80% of them counted one time only. Around 0.012% of the sample rests with the top ten.

This sample also belongs to another study, concerning human thymus T cells. Per the second study: Donors were immunologically healthy infants undergoing open corrective cardiac surgery for congenital heart defects in Finland. Thymus tissue was obtained as surgical resects removed during corrective cardiac surgery. Both the thymic and the peripheral blood repertoires appeared to show biased V and J gene segment usage. According to the related research, thymic TCR repertoires were highly overlapping among unrelated individuals. The study described the TCR alpha and beta repertoires in fewer than 10 infant thymus samples and a few matching peripheral blood samples. Donor ages ranging from roughly 6 to 250 days were recorded, and six or seven male and two female infants were included in the cohort. Thymocytes were released mechanically from tissue and stored at -70 °C as pellets of about 8.5-31 million cells. A QIAsymphony instrument was used to extract genomic DNA from the frozen cell pellets. Using the immunoSEQ multiplex PCR assay, the TCRB and TCRAD loci were amplified from a standardized quantity of quality-controlled genomic DNA. Amplicons spanned the V(D)J region at a length sufficient to cover the CDR3 and identify V and J genes. Amplicon sequencing was performed on an Illumina platform through the commercial immunoSEQ service. Primer bias and sequencing errors were corrected as previously described, and TCRAD and TCRB were defined on the basis of the IMGT database. Repertoires were analysed with immunoSEQ Analyzer 3.0 and VDJTools, covering basic statistics, V/J segment usage, diversity estimates, rarefaction and pairwise overlap. Diversity was estimated using the Chao1, ChaoE, Efron-Thisted, Shannon and inverse Simpson indices, and was also estimated on datasets down-sampled to the size of the smallest sample. Repertoire overlap was assessed by strict matching of CDR3 nucleotide sequence, V gene and J gene, and clustering was done by Jaccard-based multidimensional scaling. Thymus samples yielded on average around 800,000 unique TCRB clonotypes, compared with roughly 80,000 from blood samples.

This sequence originates from a boy under two years old with a congenital heart defect. Donor details come from another sample of the same person, matched by shared clones. The material sequenced was thymocytes. This receptor chain uses TRBV11-2 and TRBJ2-7, with TRBD1 identical over 10 junction bases. The CDR3 reads as follows: CASSFRAGQGKSSYEQYF. At the DNA level, the sequence is TGTGCCAGCAGCTTTCGTGCGGGACAGGGGAAGAGCTCCTACGAGCAGTACTTC.